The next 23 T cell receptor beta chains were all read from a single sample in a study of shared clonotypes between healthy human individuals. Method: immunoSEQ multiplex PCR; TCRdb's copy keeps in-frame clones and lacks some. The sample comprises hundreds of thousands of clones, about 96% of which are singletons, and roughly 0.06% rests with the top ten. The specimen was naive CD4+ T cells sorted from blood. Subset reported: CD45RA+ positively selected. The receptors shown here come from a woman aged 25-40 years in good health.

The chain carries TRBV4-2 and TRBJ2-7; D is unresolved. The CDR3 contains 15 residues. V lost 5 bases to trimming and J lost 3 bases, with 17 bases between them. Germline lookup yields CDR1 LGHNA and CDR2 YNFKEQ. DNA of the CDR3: TGTGCCAGCAGCTTGAATCCGGCCACCTACTACGAGCAGTACTTC. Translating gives CASSLNPATYYEQYF.

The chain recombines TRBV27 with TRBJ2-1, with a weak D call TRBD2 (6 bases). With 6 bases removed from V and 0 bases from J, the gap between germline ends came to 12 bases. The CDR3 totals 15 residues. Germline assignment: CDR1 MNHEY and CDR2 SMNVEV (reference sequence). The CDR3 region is CASSKPGSSYNEQFF. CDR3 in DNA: TGTGCCAGCAGCAAACCCGGGAGCTCCTACAATGAGCAGTTCTTC.

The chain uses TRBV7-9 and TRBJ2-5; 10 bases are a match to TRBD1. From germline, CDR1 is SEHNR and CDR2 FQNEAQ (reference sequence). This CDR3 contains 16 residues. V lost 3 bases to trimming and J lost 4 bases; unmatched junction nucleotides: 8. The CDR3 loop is CASSFRDRGYGETQYF. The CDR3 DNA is TGTGCCAGCAGCTTCCGGGACAGGGGTTACGGAGAGACCCAGTACTTC. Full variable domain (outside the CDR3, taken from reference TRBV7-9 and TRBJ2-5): DTGVSQNPRHKITKRGQNVTFRCDPISEHNRLYWYRQTLGQGPEFLTYFQNEAQLEKSRLLSDRFSAERPKGSFSTLEIQRTEQGDSAMYLCASSFRDRGYGETQYFGPGTRLLVL.

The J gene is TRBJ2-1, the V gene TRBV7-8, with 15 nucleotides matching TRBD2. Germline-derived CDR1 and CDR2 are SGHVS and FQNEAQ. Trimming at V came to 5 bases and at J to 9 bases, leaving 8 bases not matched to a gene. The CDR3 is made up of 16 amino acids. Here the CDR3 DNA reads TGTGCCAGCAGCCCACATGGGACTAGCGGGAGGAGTGAGCAGTTCTTC. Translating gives CASSPHGTSGRSEQFF.

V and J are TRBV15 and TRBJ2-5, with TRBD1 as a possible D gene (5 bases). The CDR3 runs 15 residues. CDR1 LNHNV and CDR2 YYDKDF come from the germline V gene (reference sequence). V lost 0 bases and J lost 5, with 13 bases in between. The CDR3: CATSRDRRGRETQYF. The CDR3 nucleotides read TGTGCCACCAGCAGAGATCGAAGGGGTCGGGAGACCCAGTACTTC.

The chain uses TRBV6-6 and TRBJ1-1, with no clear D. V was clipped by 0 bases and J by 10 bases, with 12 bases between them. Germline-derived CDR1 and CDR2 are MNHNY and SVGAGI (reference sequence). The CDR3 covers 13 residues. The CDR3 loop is CASSYSQRMRAFF. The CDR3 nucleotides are TGTGCCAGCAGTTACTCCCAGAGGATGAGAGCTTTCTTT.

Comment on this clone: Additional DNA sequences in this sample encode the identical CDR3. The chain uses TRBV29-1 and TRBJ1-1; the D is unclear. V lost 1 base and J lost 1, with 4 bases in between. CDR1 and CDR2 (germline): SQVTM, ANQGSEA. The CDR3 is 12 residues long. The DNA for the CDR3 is TGCAGCGTTGAAGGGGGGAACACTGAAGCTTTCTTT. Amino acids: CSVEGGNTEAFF.

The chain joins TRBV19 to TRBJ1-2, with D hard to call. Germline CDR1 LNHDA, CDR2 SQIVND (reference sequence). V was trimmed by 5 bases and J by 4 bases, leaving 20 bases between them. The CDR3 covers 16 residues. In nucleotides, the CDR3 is TGTGCCAGTAGTTTTCTGGACCGGATCGGAGGCTATGGCTACACCTTC. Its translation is CASSFLDRIGGYGYTF.

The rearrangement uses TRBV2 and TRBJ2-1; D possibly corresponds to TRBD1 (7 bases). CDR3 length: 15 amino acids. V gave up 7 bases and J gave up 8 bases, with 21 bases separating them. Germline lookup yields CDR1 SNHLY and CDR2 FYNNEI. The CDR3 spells CASKGTDRARDEQFF. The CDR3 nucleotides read TGTGCCAGCAAGGGGACTGACAGGGCTAGGGATGAGCAGTTCTTC. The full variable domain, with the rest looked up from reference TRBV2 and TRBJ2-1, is EPEVTQTPSHQVTQMGQEVILRCVPISNHLYFYWYRQILGQKVEFLVSFYNNEISEKSEIFDDQFSVERPDGSNFTLKIRSTKLEDSAMYFCASKGTDRARDEQFFGPGTRLTVL.

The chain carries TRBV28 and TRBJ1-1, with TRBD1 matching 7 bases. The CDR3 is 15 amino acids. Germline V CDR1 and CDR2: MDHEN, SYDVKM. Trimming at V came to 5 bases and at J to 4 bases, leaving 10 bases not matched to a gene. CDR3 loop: CASSLLTRDSTEAFF. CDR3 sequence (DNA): TGTGCCAGCAGTCTACTCACCCGGGACAGCACTGAAGCTTTCTTT.

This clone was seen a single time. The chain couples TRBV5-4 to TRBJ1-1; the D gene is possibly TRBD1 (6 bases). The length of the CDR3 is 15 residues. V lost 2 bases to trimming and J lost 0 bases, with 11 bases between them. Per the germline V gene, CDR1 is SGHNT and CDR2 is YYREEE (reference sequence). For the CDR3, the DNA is TGTGCCAGCAGCTTAGGGGGTGGTATGAACACTGAAGCTTTCTTT. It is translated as CASSLGGGMNTEAFF.

The CDR3 spells CASSLVGGRANTGELFF. For the CDR3, the DNA is TGCGCCAGCAGCTTGGTAGGCGGGAGGGCGAACACCGGGGAGCTGTTTTTT. The chain recombines TRBV5-1 with TRBJ2-2, with 9 bases matching TRBD2. V dropped 0 bases and J dropped 0; count of bases not matched to a gene: 3. CDR3 size: 17 residues. Germline-derived CDR1 and CDR2 are SGHRS and YFSETQ.

The CDR3, as DNA: TGTGCCAGTAGTGAAAGAAGAGGGGAGAGCACAGATACGCAGTATTTT. Its protein is CASSERRGESTDTQYF. The chain recombines TRBV19 with TRBJ2-3; D tentatively fits TRBD1 or TRBD2 (5 bases each). Trimming took 5 bases from V and 0 from J, leaving 15 bases between them. From germline, CDR1 is LNHDA and CDR2 SQIVND (reference sequence). The CDR3 loop spans 16 amino acids. Combining the CDR3 with reference TRBV19 and TRBJ2-3 gives the whole variable domain DGGITQSPKYLFRKEGQNVTLSCEQNLNHDAMYWYRQDPGQGLRLIYYSQIVNDFQKGDIAEGYSVSREKKESFPLTVTSAQKNPTAFYLCASSERRGESTDTQYFGPGTRLTVL.

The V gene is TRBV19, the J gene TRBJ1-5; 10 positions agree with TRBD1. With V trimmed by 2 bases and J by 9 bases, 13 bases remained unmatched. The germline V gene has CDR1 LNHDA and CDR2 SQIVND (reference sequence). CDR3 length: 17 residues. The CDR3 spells CASSISGTGALPLPQHF. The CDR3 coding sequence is TGTGCCAGTAGTATATCGGGGACAGGGGCCCTACCATTGCCCCAGCATTTT. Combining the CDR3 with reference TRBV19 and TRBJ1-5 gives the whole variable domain DGGITQSPKYLFRKEGQNVTLSCEQNLNHDAMYWYRQDPGQGLRLIYYSQIVNDFQKGDIAEGYSVSREKKESFPLTVTSAQKNPTAFYLCASSISGTGALPLPQHFGDGTRLSIL.

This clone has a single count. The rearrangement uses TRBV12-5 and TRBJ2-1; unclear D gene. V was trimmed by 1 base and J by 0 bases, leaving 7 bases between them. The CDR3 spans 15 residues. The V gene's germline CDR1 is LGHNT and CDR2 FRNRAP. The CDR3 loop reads CASGLGASSYNEQFF. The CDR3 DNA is TGTGCTAGTGGTTTGGGGGCTAGCTCCTACAATGAGCAGTTCTTC. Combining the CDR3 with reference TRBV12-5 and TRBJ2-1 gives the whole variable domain DARVTQTPRHKVTEMGQEVTMRCQPILGHNTVFWYRQTMMQGLELLAYFRNRAPLDDSGMPKDRFSAEMPDATLATLKIQPSEPRDSAVYFCASGLGASSYNEQFFGPGTRLTVL.

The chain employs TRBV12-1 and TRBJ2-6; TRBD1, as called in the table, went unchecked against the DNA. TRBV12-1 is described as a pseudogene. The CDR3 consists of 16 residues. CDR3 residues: CASSSVGQSRANVLTF. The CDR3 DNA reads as TGTGCCAGCAGCTCCGTAGGACAAAGTCGGGCCAACGTCCTGACTTTC.

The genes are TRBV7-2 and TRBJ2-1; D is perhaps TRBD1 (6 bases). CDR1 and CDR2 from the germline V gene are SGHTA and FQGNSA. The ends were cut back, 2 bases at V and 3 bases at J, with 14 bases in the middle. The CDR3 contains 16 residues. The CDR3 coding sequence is TGTGCCAGCAGCTTAATTAGGGACACCGACTACAATGAGCAGTTCTTC. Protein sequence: CASSLIRDTDYNEQFF.

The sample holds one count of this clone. CDR3 DNA sequence: TGTGCCAGCAGTCGCAGGGCCAACGAGCAGTACTTC. Its translation: CASSRRANEQYF. The chain links TRBV28 to TRBJ2-7; D is possibly TRBD1 (5 bases). The CDR3 has 12 residues. Trimming left V 5 bases short and J 5 bases short, with 10 bases between. The V gene's germline CDR1 is MDHEN and CDR2 SYDVKM.

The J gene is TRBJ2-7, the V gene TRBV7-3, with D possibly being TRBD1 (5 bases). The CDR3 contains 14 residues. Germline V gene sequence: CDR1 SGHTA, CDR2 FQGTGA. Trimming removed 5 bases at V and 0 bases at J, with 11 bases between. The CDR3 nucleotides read TGTGCCAGCAGCCCCCCGGACAACTCCTACGAGCAGTACTTC. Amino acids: CASSPPDNSYEQYF.

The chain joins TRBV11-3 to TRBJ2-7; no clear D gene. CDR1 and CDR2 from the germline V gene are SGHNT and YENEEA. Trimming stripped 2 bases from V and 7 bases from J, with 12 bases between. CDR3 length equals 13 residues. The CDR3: CASSLIAGAEQYF. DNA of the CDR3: TGTGCCAGCAGCTTAATCGCCGGAGCTGAGCAGTACTTC.

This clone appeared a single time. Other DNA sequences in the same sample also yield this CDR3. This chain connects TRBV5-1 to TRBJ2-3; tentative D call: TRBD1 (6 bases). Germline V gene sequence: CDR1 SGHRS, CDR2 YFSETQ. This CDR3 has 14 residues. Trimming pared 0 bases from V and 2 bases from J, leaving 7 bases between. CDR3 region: CASSLDRDTDTQYF. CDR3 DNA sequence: TGCGCCAGCAGCTTGGACAGGGACACAGATACGCAGTATTTT. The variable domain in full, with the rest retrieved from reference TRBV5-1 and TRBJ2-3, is KAGVTQTPRYLIKTRGQQVTLSCSPISGHRSVSWYQQTPGQGLQFLFEYFSETQRNKGNFPGRFSGRQFSNSRSEMNVSTLELGDSALYLCASSLDRDTDTQYFGPGTRLTVL.

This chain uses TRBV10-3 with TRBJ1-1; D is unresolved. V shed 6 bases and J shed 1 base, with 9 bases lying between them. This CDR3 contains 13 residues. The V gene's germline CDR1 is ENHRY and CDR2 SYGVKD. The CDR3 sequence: CAISLTQNTEAFF. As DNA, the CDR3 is TGTGCCATCAGCTTGACACAGAACACTGAAGCTTTCTTT.

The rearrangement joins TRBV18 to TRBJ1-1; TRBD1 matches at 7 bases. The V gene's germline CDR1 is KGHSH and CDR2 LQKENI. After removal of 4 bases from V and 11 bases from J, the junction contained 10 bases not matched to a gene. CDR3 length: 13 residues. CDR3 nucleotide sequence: TGTGCCAGCTCACAGACTCCAACAGGGGAGGCTTTCTTT. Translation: CASSQTPTGEAFF.